The rows below give T cell receptor beta chains drawn from one sample of a study of regulatory T cells in long-lasting Graves disease. From the multiplex PCR reads, TCRdb called clonotypes with MiXCR, one entry per CDR3 protein. In the table there are hundreds of thousands of distinct CDR3 sequences, roughly 22% of which are singletons. Sequenced here: peripheral blood mononuclear cells (PBMCs), sampled when the disease was refractory, from a patient treated with antithyroid drugs. The receptors shown here come from a female donor with Graves disease. The CDR3 runs from the conserved cysteine through the conserved F or W. The D gene is left open where the match is weak. Only some rows state a clone size, as once, few, many or a class for expanded clones.

clone_size	v_call	cdr3_length	j_call	d_call	cdr3_aa	cdr3_nt
many	TRBV28	15	TRBJ2-2	-	CASSLWKGNTGELFF	TGTGCCAGCAGTTTATGGAAGGGAAACACCGGGGAGCTGTTTTTT
-	TRBV6-1	14	TRBJ2-3	TRBD2	CASGTSGRTDTQYF	TGTGCCAGCGGCACTAGCGGACGTACAGATACGCAGTATTTT
-	TRBV9	18	TRBJ2-3	TRBD2	CASSPRLAGGLRTDTQYF	TGTGCCAGCAGCCCGCGACTAGCGGGGGGGCTTAGGACAGATACGCAGTATTTT
-	TRBV13	14	TRBJ1-2	-	CASSLSGNPHGYTF	TGTGCCAGCAGCTTATCCGGGAACCCCCATGGCTACACCTTC
few	TRBV19	14	TRBJ1-6	-	CASTIQVGYSPLHF	TGTGCCAGTACCATCCAGGTGGGGTACTCACCCCTCCACTTT
-	TRBV28	16	TRBJ2-1	TRBD2	CASSPGGAGGYNEQFF	TGTGCCAGCAGCCCCGGGGGAGCGGGAGGGTACAATGAGCAGTTCTTC
many	TRBV20-1	13	TRBJ1-6	-	CSAHFFTDSPLHF	TGCAGTGCTCATTTTTTTACGGATTCACCCCTCCACTTT
few	TRBV15	15	TRBJ1-5	TRBD1	CATSRGQGGTQPQHF	TGTGCCACCAGCAGAGGACAGGGGGGGACTCAGCCCCAGCATTTT
many	TRBV6-1	15	TRBJ1-2	-	CASRHRQIRYYGYTF	TGTGCCAGCAGACATAGACAGATCCGGTACTATGGCTACACCTTC
-	TRBV20-1	14	TRBJ1-5	-	CSAFRDTQGQPQHF	TGCAGTGCTTTCCGGGACACACAGGGTCAGCCCCAGCATTTT
-	TRBV4-1	17	TRBJ1-6	-	CASSQGGGKRPNSPLHF	TGCGCCAGCAGCCAAGGTGGGGGGAAGCGCCCGAATTCACCCCTCCACTTT
-	TRBV3-1	16	TRBJ2-7	-	CASSQDGGQGTYEQYF	TGTGCCAGCAGCCAAGATGGGGGGCAAGGGACCTACGAGCAGTACTTC
many	TRBV6-1	14	TRBJ2-7	TRBD2	CASRAWTSVDEQYF	TGTGCCAGCAGGGCTTGGACTAGCGTCGACGAGCAGTACTTC
-	TRBV20-1	16	TRBJ1-2	-	CSARDLTRDLNYGYTF	TGCAGTGCTAGAGATCTCACCAGGGACCTTAACTATGGCTACACCTTC
-	TRBV6-1	18	TRBJ2-2	TRBD1	CASSMPRDRGRKGGELFF	TGTGCCAGCAGCATGCCCCGGGACAGGGGGCGCAAAGGCGGGGAGCTGTTTTTT
few	TRBV28	18	TRBJ1-3	TRBD1	CASSRPGQVISSGNTIYF	TGTGCCAGCAGCCGACCGGGACAGGTTATCAGCTCTGGAAACACCATATATTTT
many	TRBV7-2	15	TRBJ2-7	TRBD2	CASSLGLAGGGEQYF	TGTGCCAGCAGCTTGGGACTAGCGGGAGGGGGCGAGCAGTACTTC
many	TRBV28	15	TRBJ1-2	TRBD1	CASRKTGLGGYGYTF	TGTGCCAGCAGGAAGACAGGGTTAGGCGGCTATGGCTACACCTTC
-	TRBV7-9	15	TRBJ2-7	TRBD1	CASSLPDRGVREQYF	TGTGCCAGCAGCTTACCCGACAGGGGAGTTCGCGAGCAGTACTTC
many	TRBV6-5	13	TRBJ1-2	-	CASSYSRGYGYTF	TGTGCCAGCAGTTACTCGAGGGGCTATGGCTACACCTTC
many	TRBV25-1	14	TRBJ2-5	-	CASSEFGAGETQYF	TGTGCCAGCAGTGAATTCGGGGCCGGGGAGACCCAGTACTTC
few	TRBV4-1	14	TRBJ2-5	TRBD2	CASSSGLAVVTQYF	TGCGCCAGCAGCTCCGGACTAGCGGTCGTGACCCAGTACTTC
few	TRBV6-1	16	TRBJ2-2	-	CASSTQGGHPIGELFF	TGTGCCAGCAGTACCCAAGGGGGACACCCGATAGGGGAGCTGTTTTTT
many	TRBV12-3/TRBV12-4	15	TRBJ2-6	-	CASSLFLSGANVLTF	TGTGCCAGCAGTTTGTTCCTTTCTGGGGCCAACGTCCTGACTTTC
few	TRBV29-1	11	TRBJ2-2	-	CSVKHTGELFF	TGCAGCGTCAAGCACACCGGGGAGCTGTTTTTT
few	TRBV29-1	16	TRBJ2-7	TRBD2	CSVDAGGGGGRTEQYF	TGCAGCGTTGACGCGGGAGGAGGAGGGGGGCGTACCGAGCAGTACTTC
many	TRBV28	14	TRBJ1-5	-	CASSYTGHNQPQHF	TGTGCCAGCAGCTACACGGGACACAATCAGCCCCAGCATTTT
many	TRBV2	11	TRBJ1-2	-	CASRAEYGYTF	TGTGCCAGCCGAGCGGAGTATGGCTACACCTTC
few	TRBV29-1	13	TRBJ2-7	TRBD2	CSVGEGTSYEQYF	TGCAGCGTTGGGGAGGGTACCTCCTACGAGCAGTACTTC
few	TRBV29-1	14	TRBJ1-1	-	CSVEPGYLNTEAFF	TGCAGCGTTGAGCCCGGTTACTTGAACACTGAAGCTTTCTTT
few	TRBV7-2	14	TRBJ1-4	TRBD1	CASRPGQPGEKLFF	TGTGCCAGCAGGCCGGGACAGCCAGGGGAAAAACTGTTTTTT
-	TRBV7-2	12	TRBJ2-2	-	CARPTETGELFF	TGTGCCAGACCGACGGAGACCGGGGAGCTGTTTTTT
many	TRBV28	15	TRBJ2-5	-	CASSSLSRPVETQYF	TGTGCCAGCAGTTCCCTCAGCCGACCCGTGGAGACCCAGTACTTC
few	TRBV20-1	15	TRBJ1-5	-	CSAIYPRGGNQPQHF	TGCAGTGCTATATACCCACGGGGGGGCAATCAGCCCCAGCATTTT
few	TRBV5-1	13	TRBJ1-1	TRBD1	CASSWGQAAEAFF	TGCGCCAGCAGCTGGGGACAGGCCGCTGAAGCTTTCTTT
many	TRBV7-2	15	TRBJ2-5	TRBD1	CASSYRQGGGETQYF	TGTGCCAGCAGCTACCGACAGGGTGGTGGAGAGACCCAGTACTTC
-	TRBV7-9	15	TRBJ2-7	TRBD1	CASRPGTGRGLEQYF	TGTGCCAGCAGGCCCGGGACAGGGAGGGGGCTCGAGCAGTACTTC
many	TRBV7-9	15	TRBJ1-1	-	CASIRPEDANTEAFF	TGTGCCAGCATACGGCCCGAGGACGCGAACACTGAAGCTTTCTTT
-	TRBV27	14	TRBJ2-7	TRBD1	CASSPRRGLYEQYF	TGTGCCAGCAGTCCACGCAGGGGGCTCTACGAGCAGTACTTC